This T cell receptor beta chain is drawn from a study of CXCR3-negative and CXCR3-positive naive CD8 T cells. Findings of the study overall: More hydrophobic TRB CDR3s occurred in CXCR3-positive than in CXCR3-negative naive cells.

Details on this clonotype: Its antigen is currently unknown.

At hundreds of thousands of cells each, triplicate sorts were carried out for each CD8+ T cell subset. Libraries were UMI-labeled 5' RACE TRB cDNA. TCRdb reprocessed the 5' RACE reads, keeping one entry per CDR3 protein, no DNA. The sample data list over 45,000 distinct CDR3 sequences. The TCR sequence derives from a human donor in good health. Some clones in this sample may be carry-over from other donors' samples. The sample taken for sequencing was naive CXCR3- CD8+ T cells from blood. Subset given: CD45RO-CCR7+CD27+CD95- naive CD8+ T cells lacking CXCR3 (TNR3-).

The CDR3 sequence is CSVEGQGVKDGELFF. This chain joins TRBV29-1 and TRBJ2-2; TCRdb's assignment of TRBD1 cannot be checked, as there is no DNA. CDR3 length: 15 residues. Germline V CDR1 and CDR2: SQVTM, ANQGSEA.